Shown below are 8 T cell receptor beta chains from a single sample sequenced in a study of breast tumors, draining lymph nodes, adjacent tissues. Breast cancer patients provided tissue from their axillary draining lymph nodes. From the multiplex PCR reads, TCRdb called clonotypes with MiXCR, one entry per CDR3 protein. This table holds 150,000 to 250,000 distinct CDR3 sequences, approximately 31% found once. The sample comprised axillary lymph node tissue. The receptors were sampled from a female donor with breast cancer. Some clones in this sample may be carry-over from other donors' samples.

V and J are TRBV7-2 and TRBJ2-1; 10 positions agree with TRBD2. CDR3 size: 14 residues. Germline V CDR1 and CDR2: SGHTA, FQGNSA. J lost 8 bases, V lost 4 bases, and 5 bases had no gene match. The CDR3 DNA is TGTGCCAGCAGCTGGACTAGCGGTCTCGATGAGCAGTTCTTC. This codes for CASSWTSGLDEQFF.

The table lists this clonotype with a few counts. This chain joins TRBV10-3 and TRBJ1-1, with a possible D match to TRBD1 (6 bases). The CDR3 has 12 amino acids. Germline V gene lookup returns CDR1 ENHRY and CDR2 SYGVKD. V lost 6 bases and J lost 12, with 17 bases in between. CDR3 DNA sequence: TGTGCCATCAGACAAGATGACAGGTTGCCTTTCTTT. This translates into CAIRQDDRLPFF.

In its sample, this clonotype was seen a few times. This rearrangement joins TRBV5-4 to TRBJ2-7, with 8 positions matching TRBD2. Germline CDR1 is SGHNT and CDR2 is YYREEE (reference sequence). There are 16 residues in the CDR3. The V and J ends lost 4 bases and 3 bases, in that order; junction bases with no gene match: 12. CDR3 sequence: CASSPTSGLNLYEQYF. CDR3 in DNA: TGTGCCAGCAGCCCCACTAGCGGCCTAAACCTCTACGAGCAGTACTTC.

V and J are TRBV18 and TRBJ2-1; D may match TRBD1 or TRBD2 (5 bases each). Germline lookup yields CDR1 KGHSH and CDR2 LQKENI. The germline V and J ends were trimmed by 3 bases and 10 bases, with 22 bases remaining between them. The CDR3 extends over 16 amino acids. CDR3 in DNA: TGTGCCAGCTCACCGGCTGGGACGGGTCACACGTGGGAGCAGTTCTTC. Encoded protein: CASSPAGTGHTWEQFF.

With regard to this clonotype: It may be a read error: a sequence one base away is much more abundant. The CDR3 DNA sequence: TGTGCCAGCAGCCTTTACCAGGTCCCCGAGCAGCACTTC. This codes for CASSLYQVPEQHF. This chain links TRBV3-1 with TRBJ2-7; D is uncertain. Germline V lookup: CDR1 LGHDT, CDR2 YNNKEL (reference sequence). The CDR3 is 13 residues long.

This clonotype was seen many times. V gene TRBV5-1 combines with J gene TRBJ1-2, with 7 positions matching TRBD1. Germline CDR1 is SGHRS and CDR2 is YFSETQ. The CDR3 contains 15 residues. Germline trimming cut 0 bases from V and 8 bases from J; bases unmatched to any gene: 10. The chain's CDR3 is CASSLGQPRGSGYTF. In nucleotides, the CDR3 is TGCGCCAGCAGCTTGGGGCAGCCCAGGGGGAGCGGCTACACCTTC.

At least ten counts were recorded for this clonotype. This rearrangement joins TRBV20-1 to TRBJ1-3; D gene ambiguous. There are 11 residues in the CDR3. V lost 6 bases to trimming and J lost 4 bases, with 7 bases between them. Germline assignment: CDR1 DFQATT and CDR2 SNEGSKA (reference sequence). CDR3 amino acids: CSAQAGNTIYF. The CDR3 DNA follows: TGCAGTGCCCAGGCCGGAAACACCATATATTTT.

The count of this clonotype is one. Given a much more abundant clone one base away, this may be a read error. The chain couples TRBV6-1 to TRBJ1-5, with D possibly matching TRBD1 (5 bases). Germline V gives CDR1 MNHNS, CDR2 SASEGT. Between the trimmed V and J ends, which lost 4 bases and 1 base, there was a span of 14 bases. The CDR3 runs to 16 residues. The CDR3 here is CASSGLGGASNQPQHF. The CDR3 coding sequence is TGTGCCAGCAGTGGGTTGGGAGGGGCCAGCAATCAGCCCCAGCATTTT.